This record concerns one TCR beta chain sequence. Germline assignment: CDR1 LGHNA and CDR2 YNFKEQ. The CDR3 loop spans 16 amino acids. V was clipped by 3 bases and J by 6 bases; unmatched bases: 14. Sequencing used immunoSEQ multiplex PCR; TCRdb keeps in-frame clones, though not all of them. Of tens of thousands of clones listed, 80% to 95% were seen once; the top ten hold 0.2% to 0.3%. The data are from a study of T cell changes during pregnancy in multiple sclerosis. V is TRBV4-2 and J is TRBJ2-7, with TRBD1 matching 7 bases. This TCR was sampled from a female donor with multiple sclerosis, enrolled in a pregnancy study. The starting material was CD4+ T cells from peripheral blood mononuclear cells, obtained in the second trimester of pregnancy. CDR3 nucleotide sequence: TGTGCCAGCAGCCAGTCCAACAGGGGACCTACCGGCGAGCAGTACTTC. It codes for CASSQSNRGPTGEQYF.